This T cell receptor beta chain was captured in a study of CD8+CD57+ T cells in acquired aplastic anemia. The TCR beta profiling, which covered VDJ combination and CDR3 sequence, was carried out using genomic DNA as the template. TCRdb fed the reads into MiXCR, producing one record per CDR3 protein. Here the sample spans 300,000 or so distinct CDR3 sequences, roughly 61% being singletons. In its sample, this clonotype was seen many times. Looked up from germline, CDR1 is MNHNS and CDR2 is SASEGT. This CDR3 contains 14 residues. V lost 2 bases, J lost 6 bases, and 10 bases lay in between. For sequencing, patients were chosen who had shown expansion of CD8+CD57+ cells by flow cytometry.

The sample consisted of sorted CD4+, CD8+, or CD8+CD57+ T cells (not recorded which) from PBMCs. The TCR was taken from a human donor with aplastic anemia. This rearrangement joins TRBV6-1 to TRBJ1-4; D is perhaps TRBD1 (5 bases). CDR3 sequence: CASSETATDEKLFF. In nucleotides, the CDR3 is TGTGCCAGCAGTGAAACTGCGACAGATGAAAAACTGTTTTTT.